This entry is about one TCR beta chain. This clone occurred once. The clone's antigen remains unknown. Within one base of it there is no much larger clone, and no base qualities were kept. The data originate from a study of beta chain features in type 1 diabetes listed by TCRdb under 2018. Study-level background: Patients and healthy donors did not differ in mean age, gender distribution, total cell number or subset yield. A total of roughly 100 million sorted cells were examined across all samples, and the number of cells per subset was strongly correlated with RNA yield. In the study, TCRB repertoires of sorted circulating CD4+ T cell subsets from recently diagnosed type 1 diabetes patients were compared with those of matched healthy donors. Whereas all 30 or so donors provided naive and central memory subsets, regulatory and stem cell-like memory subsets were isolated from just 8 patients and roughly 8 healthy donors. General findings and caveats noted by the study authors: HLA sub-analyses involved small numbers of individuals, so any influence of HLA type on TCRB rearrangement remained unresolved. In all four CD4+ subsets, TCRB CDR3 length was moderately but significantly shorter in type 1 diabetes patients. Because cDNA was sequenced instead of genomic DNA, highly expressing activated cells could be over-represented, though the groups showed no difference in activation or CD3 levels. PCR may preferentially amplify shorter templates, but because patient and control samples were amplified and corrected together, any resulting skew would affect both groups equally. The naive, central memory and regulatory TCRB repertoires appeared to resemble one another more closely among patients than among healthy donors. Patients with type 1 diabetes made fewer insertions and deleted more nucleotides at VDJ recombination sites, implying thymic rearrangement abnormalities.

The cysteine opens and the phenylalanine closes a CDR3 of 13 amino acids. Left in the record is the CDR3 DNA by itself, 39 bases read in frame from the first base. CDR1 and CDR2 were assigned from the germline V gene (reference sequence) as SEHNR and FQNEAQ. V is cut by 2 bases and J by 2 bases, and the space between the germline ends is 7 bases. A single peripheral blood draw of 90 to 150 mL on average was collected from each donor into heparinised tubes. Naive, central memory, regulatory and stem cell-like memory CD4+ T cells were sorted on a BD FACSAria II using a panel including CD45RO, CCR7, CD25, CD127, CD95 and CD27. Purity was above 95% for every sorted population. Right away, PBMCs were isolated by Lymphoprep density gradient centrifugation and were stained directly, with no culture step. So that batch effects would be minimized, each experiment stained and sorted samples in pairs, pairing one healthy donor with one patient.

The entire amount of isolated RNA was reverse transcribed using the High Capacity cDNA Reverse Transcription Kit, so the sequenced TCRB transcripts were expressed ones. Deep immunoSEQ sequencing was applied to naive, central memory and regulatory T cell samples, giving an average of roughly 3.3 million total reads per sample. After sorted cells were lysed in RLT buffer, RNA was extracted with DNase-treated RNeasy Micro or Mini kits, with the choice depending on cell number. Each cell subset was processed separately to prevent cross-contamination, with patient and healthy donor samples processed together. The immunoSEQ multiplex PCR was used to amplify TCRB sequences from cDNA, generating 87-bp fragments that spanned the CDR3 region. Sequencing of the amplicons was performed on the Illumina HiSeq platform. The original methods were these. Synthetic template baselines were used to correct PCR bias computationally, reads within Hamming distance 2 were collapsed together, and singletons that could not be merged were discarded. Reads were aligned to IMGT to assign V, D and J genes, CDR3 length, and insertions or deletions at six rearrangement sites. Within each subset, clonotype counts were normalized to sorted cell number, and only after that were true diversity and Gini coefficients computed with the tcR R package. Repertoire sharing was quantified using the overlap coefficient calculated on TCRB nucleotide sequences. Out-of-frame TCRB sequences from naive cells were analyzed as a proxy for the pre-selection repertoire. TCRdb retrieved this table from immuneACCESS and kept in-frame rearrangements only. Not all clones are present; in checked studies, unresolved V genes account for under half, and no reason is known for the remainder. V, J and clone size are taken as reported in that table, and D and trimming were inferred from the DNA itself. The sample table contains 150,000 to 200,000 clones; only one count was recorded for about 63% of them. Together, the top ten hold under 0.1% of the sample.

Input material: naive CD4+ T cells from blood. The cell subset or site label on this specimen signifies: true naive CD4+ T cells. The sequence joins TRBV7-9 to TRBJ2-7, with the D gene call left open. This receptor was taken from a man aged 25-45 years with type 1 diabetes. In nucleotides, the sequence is TGTGCCAGCAGCTTAACAGTCACCTACGAGCAGTACTTC. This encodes CASSLTVTYEQYF.